The following is a T cell receptor beta chain sequence with its context. This clone's antigen is unknown. No base qualities exist here, and no much larger clone lies one base off it. The immunoSEQ Assay, a bias-controlled multiplex PCR, was used to amplify TCRbeta CDR3 regions from genomic DNA. As for the authors' bioinformatics: Within the assay, amplification of reference gene primers was used to estimate how many nucleated cells each sample contained. To quantify the absolute abundance of each unique TCRbeta CDR3 rearrangement, sequence reads were collapsed and filtered. For each sample, productive Simpson clonality was calculated as the square root of Simpson's diversity index across productive rearrangements. TCRdb provides this immuneACCESS table in a form limited to in-frame rearrangements. Some clones are lacking; in checked studies, under half of them reflect an unresolved V gene, and why the rest are absent is not known. V and J calls and clone size are copied from that table; D and trimming were computed from the DNA. The table for this sample lists about 190,000 clones; more than 85% of them were counted only once. The biggest ten clones account for about 22% of the sample.

In the prospective study, participants were roughly 18 to 100 years old, resided in about two dozen geographic areas of the United States, and were enrolled through a virtual design. In the prospective study, participants were assigned to cohorts based on the clinical history participants reported in a screening survey and a study questionnaire. In the prospective study, whole blood, serum and a nasopharyngeal or oropharyngeal swab were collected from each participant by mobile phlebotomists. Over a roughly 2-month period, participants in the prospective study had the option of providing additional blood draws and questionnaires. Before DNA extraction, prospective study blood samples were shipped either frozen or at room temperature. This sample stems from a study of blood T cell repertoires in COVID-19 (TCRdb year 2020). Concerning the study at large: Recovered participants in ImmuneRACE Cohort 3 were defined as having two consecutive negative NP/OP PCR tests, clearance from a healthcare professional, or resolution of symptoms. Samples covering the acute and convalescent phases of COVID-19 were provided by collaborators in the United States, Italy and Spain. The material from the prospective study consisted of cDNA or gDNA derived from T cells, B-cell-depleted T cells, or PBMCs. Deeply sampled blood TCRbeta repertoires from subjects exposed to, actively infected with, or recovered from COVID-19 were included in the dataset. The repertoires were released in a freely available public database intended as a resource for research on the immune response to SARS-CoV-2. Samples came from the ongoing ImmuneRACE study (first 160 participants) plus 1,254 subjects from 6 global collaborators. A de-identified subject ID, COVID-19 status, age in years and sex were almost always included in the sample metadata. Where HLA class I and class II types were available, the types were taken from metadata supplied by the sample provider, not from assay-based typing. On the study overall, not on this receptor specifically: Clinical and demographic metadata were provided uncurated, with the amount varying by source and participant.

There are 17 amino acids in the CDR3, from cysteine to phenylalanine inclusive. Only the CDR3 portion is preserved as DNA: 51 bases, with reading frame beginning at the first base. Trimming takes 5 bases off V and 1 base off J; junction bases not matched to a gene: 8. CDR1 is given as MDHEN and CDR2 as SYDVKM, both from the germline V gene. The chain is assembled from TRBV28 and TRBJ1-1; TRBD1 aligns with 12 central bases. Sequences were obtained from PBMCs or T cells enriched from blood (not recorded which). The clonotype comes from a woman in her thirties or forties in a cohort exposed to, infected with or recovered from COVID-19 (not recorded which). The DNA sequence is as follows: TGTGCCAGCAGTCGAATCCGGGACAGGGGGCCGAACACTGAAGCTTTCTTT. This translates into CASSRIRDRGPNTEAFF.